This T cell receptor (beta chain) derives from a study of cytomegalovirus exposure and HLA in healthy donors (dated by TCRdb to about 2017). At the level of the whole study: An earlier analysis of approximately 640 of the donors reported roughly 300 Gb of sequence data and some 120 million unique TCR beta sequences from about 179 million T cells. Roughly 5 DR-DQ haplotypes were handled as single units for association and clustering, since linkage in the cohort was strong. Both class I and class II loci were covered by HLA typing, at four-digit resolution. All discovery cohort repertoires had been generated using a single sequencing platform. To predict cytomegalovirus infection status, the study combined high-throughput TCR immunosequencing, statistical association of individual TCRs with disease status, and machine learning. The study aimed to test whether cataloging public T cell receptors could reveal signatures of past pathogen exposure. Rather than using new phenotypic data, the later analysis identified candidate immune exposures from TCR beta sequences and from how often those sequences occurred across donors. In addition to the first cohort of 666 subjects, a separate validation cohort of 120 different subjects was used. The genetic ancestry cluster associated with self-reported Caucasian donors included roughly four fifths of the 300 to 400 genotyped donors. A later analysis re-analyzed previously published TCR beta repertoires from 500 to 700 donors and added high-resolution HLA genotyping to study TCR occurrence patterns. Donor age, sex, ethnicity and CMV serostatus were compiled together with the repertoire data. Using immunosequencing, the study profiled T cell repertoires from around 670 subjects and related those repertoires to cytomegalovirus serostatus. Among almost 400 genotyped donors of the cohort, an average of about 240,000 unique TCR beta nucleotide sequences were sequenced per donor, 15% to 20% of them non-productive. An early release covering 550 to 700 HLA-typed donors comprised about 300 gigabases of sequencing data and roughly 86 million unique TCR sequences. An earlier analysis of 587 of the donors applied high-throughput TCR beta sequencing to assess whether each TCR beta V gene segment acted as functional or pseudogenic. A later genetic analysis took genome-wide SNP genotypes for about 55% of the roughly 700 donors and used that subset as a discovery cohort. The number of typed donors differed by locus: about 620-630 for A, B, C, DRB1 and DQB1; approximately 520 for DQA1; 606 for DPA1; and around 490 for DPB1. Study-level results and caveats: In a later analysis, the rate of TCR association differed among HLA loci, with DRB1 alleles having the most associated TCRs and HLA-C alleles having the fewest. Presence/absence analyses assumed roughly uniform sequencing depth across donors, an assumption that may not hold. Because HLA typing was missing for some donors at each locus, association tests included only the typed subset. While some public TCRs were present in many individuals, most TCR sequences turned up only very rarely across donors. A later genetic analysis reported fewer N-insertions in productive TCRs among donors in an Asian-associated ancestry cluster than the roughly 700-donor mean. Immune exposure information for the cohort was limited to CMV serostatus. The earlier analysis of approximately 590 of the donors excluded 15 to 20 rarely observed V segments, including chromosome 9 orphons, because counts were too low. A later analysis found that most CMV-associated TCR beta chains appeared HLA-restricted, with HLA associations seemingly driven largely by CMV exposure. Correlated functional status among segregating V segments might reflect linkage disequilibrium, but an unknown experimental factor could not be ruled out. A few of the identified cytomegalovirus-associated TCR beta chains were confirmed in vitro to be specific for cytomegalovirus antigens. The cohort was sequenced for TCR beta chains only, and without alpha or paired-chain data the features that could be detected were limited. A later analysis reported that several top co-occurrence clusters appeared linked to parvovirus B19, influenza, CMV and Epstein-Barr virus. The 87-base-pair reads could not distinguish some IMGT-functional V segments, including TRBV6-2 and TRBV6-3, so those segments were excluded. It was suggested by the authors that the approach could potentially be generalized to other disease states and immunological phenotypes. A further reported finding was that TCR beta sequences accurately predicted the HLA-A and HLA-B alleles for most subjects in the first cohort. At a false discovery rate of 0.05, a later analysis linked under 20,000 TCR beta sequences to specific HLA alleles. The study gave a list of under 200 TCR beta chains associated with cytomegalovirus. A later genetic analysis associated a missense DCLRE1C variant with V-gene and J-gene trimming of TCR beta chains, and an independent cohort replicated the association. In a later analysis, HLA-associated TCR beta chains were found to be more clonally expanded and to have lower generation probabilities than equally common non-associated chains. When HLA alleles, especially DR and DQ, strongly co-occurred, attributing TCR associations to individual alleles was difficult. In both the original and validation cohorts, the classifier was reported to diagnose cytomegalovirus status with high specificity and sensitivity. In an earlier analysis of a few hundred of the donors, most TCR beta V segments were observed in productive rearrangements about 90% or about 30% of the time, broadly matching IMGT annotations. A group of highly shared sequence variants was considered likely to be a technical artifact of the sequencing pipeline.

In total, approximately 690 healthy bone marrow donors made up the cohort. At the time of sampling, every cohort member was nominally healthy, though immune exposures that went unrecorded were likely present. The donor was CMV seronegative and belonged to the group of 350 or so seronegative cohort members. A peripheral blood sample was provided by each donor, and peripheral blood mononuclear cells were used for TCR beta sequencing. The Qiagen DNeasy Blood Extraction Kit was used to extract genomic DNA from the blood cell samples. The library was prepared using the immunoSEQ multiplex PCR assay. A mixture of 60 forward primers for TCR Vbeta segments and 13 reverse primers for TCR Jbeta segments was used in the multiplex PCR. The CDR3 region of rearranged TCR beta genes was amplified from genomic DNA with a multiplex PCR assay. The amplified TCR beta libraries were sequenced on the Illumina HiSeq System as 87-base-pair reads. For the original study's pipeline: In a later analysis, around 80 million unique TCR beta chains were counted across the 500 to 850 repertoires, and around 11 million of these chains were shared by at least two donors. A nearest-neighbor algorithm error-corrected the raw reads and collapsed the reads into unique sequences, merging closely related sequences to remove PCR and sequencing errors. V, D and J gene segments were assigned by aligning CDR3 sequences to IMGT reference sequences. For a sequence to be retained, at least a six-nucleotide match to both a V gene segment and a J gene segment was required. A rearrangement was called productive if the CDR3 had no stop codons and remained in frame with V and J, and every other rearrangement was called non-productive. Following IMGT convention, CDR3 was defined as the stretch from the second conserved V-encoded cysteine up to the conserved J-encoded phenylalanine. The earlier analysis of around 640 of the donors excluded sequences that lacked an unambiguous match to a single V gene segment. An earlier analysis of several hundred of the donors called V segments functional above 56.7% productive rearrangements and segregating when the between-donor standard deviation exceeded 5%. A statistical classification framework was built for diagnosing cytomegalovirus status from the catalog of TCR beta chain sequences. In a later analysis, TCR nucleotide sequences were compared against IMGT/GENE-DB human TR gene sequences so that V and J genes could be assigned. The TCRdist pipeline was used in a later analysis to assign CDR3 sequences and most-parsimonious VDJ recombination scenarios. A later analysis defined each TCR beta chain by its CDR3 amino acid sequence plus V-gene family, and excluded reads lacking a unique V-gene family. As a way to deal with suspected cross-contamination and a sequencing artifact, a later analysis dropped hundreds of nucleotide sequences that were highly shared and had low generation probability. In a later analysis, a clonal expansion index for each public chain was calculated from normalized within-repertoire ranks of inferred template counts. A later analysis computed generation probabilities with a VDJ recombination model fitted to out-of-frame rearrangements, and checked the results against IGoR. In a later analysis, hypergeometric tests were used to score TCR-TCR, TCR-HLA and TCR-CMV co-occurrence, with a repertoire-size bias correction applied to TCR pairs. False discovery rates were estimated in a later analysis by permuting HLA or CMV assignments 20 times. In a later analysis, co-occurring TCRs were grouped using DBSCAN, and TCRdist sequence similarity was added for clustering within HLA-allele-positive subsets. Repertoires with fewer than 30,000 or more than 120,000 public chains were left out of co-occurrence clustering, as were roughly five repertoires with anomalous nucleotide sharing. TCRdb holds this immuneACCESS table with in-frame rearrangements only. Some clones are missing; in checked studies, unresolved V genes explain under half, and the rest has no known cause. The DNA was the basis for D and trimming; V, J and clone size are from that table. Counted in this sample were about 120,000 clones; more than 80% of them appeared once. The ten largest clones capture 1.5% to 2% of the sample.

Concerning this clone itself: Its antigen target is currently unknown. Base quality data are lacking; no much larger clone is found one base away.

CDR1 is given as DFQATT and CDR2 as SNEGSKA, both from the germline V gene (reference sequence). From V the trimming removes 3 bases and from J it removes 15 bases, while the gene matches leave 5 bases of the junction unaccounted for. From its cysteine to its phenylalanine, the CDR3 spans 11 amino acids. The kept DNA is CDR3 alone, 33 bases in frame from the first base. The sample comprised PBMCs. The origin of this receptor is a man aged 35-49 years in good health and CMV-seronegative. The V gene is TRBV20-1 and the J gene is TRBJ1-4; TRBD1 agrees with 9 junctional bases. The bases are TGCAGTGCTAGCCCCGGGACAGGGATGTTTTTT. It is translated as CSASPGTGMFF.